A selection of T cell receptor beta chains follows, all from one sample in a study of blood T cell repertoires in COVID-19. Profiled with immunoSEQ multiplex PCR; TCRdb holds only in-frame clones, not every one. The table has under 150,000 clones, 80% to 90% seen once. Sequencing was carried out using peripheral blood. Receptor source: a woman aged 55 to 70 with COVID-19, enrolled during active disease. CDR3s include the opening cysteine and the closing phenylalanine or tryptophan. Fields, in order: CDR3 protein, CDR3 DNA, V gene, clone size, D gene, J gene. A D gene is named only where the DNA matches it firmly. Clone size is given for some rows only: seen once, a few or many times, or a class if the clone is expanded.

CASSQGDRVYNEQYF	TGCGCCAGCAGCCAAGGGGACAGGGTGTATAACGAGCAGTACTTC	TRBV4-1	-	TRBD1	TRBJ2-7
CASSQDLVRGSSYNEQFF	TGCGCCAGCAGCCAAGATCTGGTACGGGGGAGCTCCTACAATGAGCAGTTCTTC	TRBV4-1	once	-	TRBJ2-1
CASSFSGQGVYEQYF	TGTGCCAGCAGCTTTTCGGGACAGGGTGTCTACGAGCAGTACTTC	TRBV7-3	-	TRBD1	TRBJ2-7
CASGTGSTGANVLTF	TGTGCCAGCGGTACAGGGTCGACTGGGGCCAACGTCCTGACTTTC	TRBV7-3	-	-	TRBJ2-6
CASSEDRGRQETQYF	TGTGCCAGCAGCGAAGACAGGGGGCGCCAAGAGACCCAGTACTTC	TRBV7-6	-	TRBD1	TRBJ2-5
CASSLGQDSGNTIYF	TGCGCCAGCAGCTTGGGACAGGACTCTGGAAACACCATATATTTT	TRBV5-1	-	-	TRBJ1-3
CASSQGQAPNTEAFF	TGTGCCAGCAGCCAAGGACAGGCACCGAACACTGAAGCTTTCTTT	TRBV3-1/TRBV3-2	-	-	TRBJ1-1
CASSQAQRGNLQFF	TGCGCCAGCAGCCAAGCTCAAAGGGGCAATTTGCAGTTCTTC	TRBV4-3	-	-	TRBJ2-1
CASSRGHWGWEETQYF	TGTGCCAGCTCCAGGGGGCACTGGGGGTGGGAAGAGACCCAGTACTTC	TRBV21-1	-	-	TRBJ2-5
CASSLGQGRLAGGETQYF	TGTGCCAGCAGCTTGGGACAGGGACGACTAGCGGGGGGAGAGACCCAGTACTTC	TRBV5-4	-	TRBD2	TRBJ2-5
CASSRDRGEKLFF	TGTGCCAGCAGCAGGGACAGGGGTGAAAAACTGTTTTTT	TRBV7-7	-	TRBD1	TRBJ1-4
CASGPGTGRTDTQYF	TGTGCCAGCGGTCCCGGGACAGGTCGCACAGATACGCAGTATTTT	TRBV13	few	TRBD1	TRBJ2-3
CASSQPSGGAGYTF	TGTGCCAGCAGCCAACCCTCAGGAGGGGCTGGCTACACCTTC	TRBV4-2	-	-	TRBJ1-2
CASSGTTGGSEQFF	TGTGCCAGCAGTGGGACAACAGGGGGGAGCGAGCAGTTCTTC	TRBV6-4	-	TRBD1	TRBJ2-1
CAIRADRGHIEAFF	TGTGCCATCAGGGCTGACAGGGGGCATATTGAAGCTTTCTTT	TRBV10-3	-	TRBD1	TRBJ1-1
CASSPGLIHGYTF	TGTGCCAGCAGCCCCGGTCTGATCCATGGCTACACCTTC	TRBV5-6	-	-	TRBJ1-2
CASATGEGNTIYF	TGTGCCAGTGCAACCGGGGAAGGAAACACCATATATTTT	TRBV19	-	-	TRBJ1-3
CASSLVSGDTQYF	TGTGCCAGCAGCTTAGTTAGCGGGGATACGCAGTATTTT	TRBV7-2	-	TRBD2	TRBJ2-3
CASSTGEDNQPQHF	TGTGCCAGTTCGACAGGGGAGGACAATCAGCCCCAGCATTTT	TRBV6-5	-	TRBD1	TRBJ1-5
CASSLIPSTSTDTQYF	TGTGCCAGCAGCTTAATCCCATCAACTAGCACAGATACGCAGTATTTT	TRBV7-8	-	-	TRBJ2-3
CASSHRRQETQYF	TGTGCCAGTAGTCACCGCAGGCAAGAGACCCAGTACTTC	TRBV19	-	-	TRBJ2-5
CASSFFSSGTYNEQFF	TGTGCCAGCAGCTTCTTTAGTAGCGGGACCTACAATGAGCAGTTCTTC	TRBV7-8	once	TRBD2	TRBJ2-1
CASSLGRTGVDSPLHF	TGTGCCAGCAGCTTAGGGCGGACGGGGGTGGATTCGCCCCTCCACTTT	TRBV11-1	-	-	TRBJ1-6
CASSLTGYLQETQYF	TGTGCCAGCAGCCTAACAGGGTACCTCCAAGAGACCCAGTACTTC	TRBV27	-	-	TRBJ2-5
CASSGPGTAVTYGYTF	TGTGCCAGCAGCGGTCCCGGGACAGCCGTTACCTATGGCTACACCTTC	TRBV5-6	-	TRBD1	TRBJ1-2
CASSSMNTEAFF	TGTGCCAGCAGTAGTATGAACACTGAAGCTTTCTTT	TRBV9	-	-	TRBJ1-1
CSVEAGEQYF	TGCAGCGTTGAGGCGGGGGAGCAGTACTTC	TRBV29-1	-	-	TRBJ2-7
CASRLTGGGSPLHF	TGTGCCAGCAGGCTAACAGGGGGGGGATCACCCCTCCACTTT	TRBV5-4	-	TRBD1	TRBJ1-6
CAWSVLGVTEAFF	TGTGCCTGGAGTGTACTCGGGGTCACTGAAGCTTTCTTT	TRBV30	-	-	TRBJ1-1
CASSLGGGTGDTQYF	TGTGCCAGCAGCTTGGGCGGGGGAACGGGAGATACGCAGTATTTT	TRBV5-4	once	TRBD2	TRBJ2-3
CASSLNHGGEETQYF	TGCGCCAGCAGCTTGAACCACGGCGGGGAAGAGACCCAGTACTTC	TRBV5-1	-	-	TRBJ2-5
CASSTQGFLGSSEQYF	TGTGCCAGTAGTACTCAGGGGTTTTTGGGCTCGTCCGAGCAGTACTTC	TRBV19	-	-	TRBJ2-7
CASSFQFYNEQFF	TGTGCCAGTAGTTTTCAGTTTTACAATGAGCAGTTCTTC	TRBV19	once	-	TRBJ2-1
CAWSADSWAFF	TGTGCCTGGAGTGCGGACTCATGGGCTTTCTTT	TRBV30	-	-	TRBJ1-1
CASSILQGYEQYF	TGTGCCAGTAGTATTCTACAGGGTTACGAGCAGTACTTC	TRBV19	-	-	TRBJ2-7
CASSLESLLAGNANTGELFF	TGTGCCAGCAGCTTGGAGAGCTTACTAGCGGGGAACGCGAACACCGGGGAGCTGTTTTTT	TRBV5-4	-	TRBD2	TRBJ2-2
CASSLTAGILNTEAFF	TGCGCCAGCAGCTTGACCGCCGGGATTTTGAACACTGAAGCTTTCTTT	TRBV5-1	-	-	TRBJ1-1
CASSGQNEKLFF	TGTGCCAGCAGCGGACAGAATGAAAAACTGTTTTTT	TRBV9	-	-	TRBJ1-4
CASSVDPLAGLTGELFF	TGTGCCAGCAGCGTAGACCCACTAGCGGGGCTTACCGGGGAGCTGTTTTTT	TRBV9	-	TRBD2	TRBJ2-2
CASSLDRDSPLHF	TGTGCCAGCAGCCTGGACCGAGATTCACCCCTCCACTTT	TRBV5-4	-	-	TRBJ1-6
CASSLEQNSYNSPLHF	TGCGCCAGCAGCCTTGAACAGAACTCCTATAATTCACCCCTCCACTTT	TRBV5-1	-	-	TRBJ1-6
CASSLAQGVNTEAFF	TGTGCCAGCAGCTTAGCCCAGGGTGTGAACACTGAAGCTTTCTTT	TRBV7-8	-	-	TRBJ1-1
CATSGRGQGGDQPQHF	TGTGCCACCAGTGGCCGGGGACAGGGGGGTGATCAGCCCCAGCATTTT	TRBV24-1	-	TRBD1	TRBJ1-5
CASSQEQATDTQYF	TGTGCCAGCAGCCAGGAACAAGCCACAGATACGCAGTATTTT	TRBV11-2	-	-	TRBJ2-3
CASTSSQGDRGNTGELFF	TGTGCCAGCACTTCTTCCCAGGGCGACAGGGGGAACACCGGGGAGCTGTTTTTT	TRBV2	-	TRBD1	TRBJ2-2
CASSIYAGSSNQPQHF	TGTGCCAGTAGTATTTACGCAGGTAGTAGCAATCAGCCCCAGCATTTT	TRBV19	once	-	TRBJ1-5
CASSPYRQGDSPLHF	TGTGCCAGCAGCCCCTATAGACAGGGCGATTCACCCCTCCACTTT	TRBV5-4	few	TRBD1	TRBJ1-6
CASSLGQTSTDTQYF	TGTGCCAGCAGCTTAGGCCAAACTAGCACAGATACGCAGTATTTT	TRBV11-2	-	-	TRBJ2-3
CASSPGQVINQPQHF	TGTGCCAGCTCACCTGGGCAGGTGATCAATCAGCCCCAGCATTTT	TRBV18	-	-	TRBJ1-5
CASSPRVGTGGEKLFF	TGTGCCAGCAGCCCCCGTGTTGGGACAGGGGGCGAAAAACTGTTTTTT	TRBV4-2	-	TRBD1	TRBJ1-4
CARDITNTGELFF	TGTGCCAGGGACATTACGAACACCGGGGAGCTGTTTTTT	TRBV30	few	-	TRBJ2-2
CASSETGYYGYTF	TGTGCCAGCAGTGAAACGGGGTACTATGGCTACACCTTC	TRBV2	-	-	TRBJ1-2
CASSILQGAHGNTIYF	TGTGCCAGTAGTATCCTACAGGGGGCTCATGGAAACACCATATATTTT	TRBV19	-	TRBD1	TRBJ1-3
CASGFSVTPEDTQYF	TGTGCTAGTGGTTTTTCGGTGACACCTGAAGATACGCAGTATTTT	TRBV12-5	-	-	TRBJ2-3
CASSLNRVVYNEQFF	TGTGCCAGCAGCTTAAACAGGGTCGTTTACAATGAGCAGTTCTTC	TRBV7-2	-	-	TRBJ2-1
CASSSTGIGGYTF	TGTGCCAGCAGCTCCACAGGGATAGGAGGCTACACCTTC	TRBV13	-	-	TRBJ1-2
CASRPQGTYEQYF	TGTGCCAGCAGACCACAGGGCACCTACGAGCAGTACTTC	TRBV12-3/TRBV12-4	-	-	TRBJ2-7
CASGPGTYSAGELFF	TGCGCCAGCGGACCCGGGACATACTCCGCCGGGGAGCTGTTTTTT	TRBV5-1	-	-	TRBJ2-2
CASSQEAGLSQPQHF	TGTGCCAGCAGCCAAGAGGCGGGGTTGAGTCAGCCCCAGCATTTT	TRBV3-1/TRBV3-2	once	-	TRBJ1-5